A selection of T cell receptor beta chains follows, all from one sample in a study of cytomegalovirus exposure and HLA in healthy donors. Measured with immunoSEQ multiplex PCR; TCRdb has only the in-frame clones, and not every one. The repertoire holds 170,000 or so clones, with around 78% as singletons. Sequences were obtained from PBMCs. The source is a woman between 45 and 60 years old in good health and CMV-seropositive. Each CDR3 is given with its conserved first and last residue. D genes are given only for firm matches. A row's size may be missing; if present it is once, few, many or a size class.

TRBJ2-7 | NA | NA | TRBV11-2 | CASSLSHGAFYEQYF | TGTGCCAGCAGCTTAAGCCATGGGGCGTTCTACGAGCAGTACTTC
TRBJ2-7 | NA | NA | TRBV29-1 | CSVDSPGVSYEQYF | TGCAGCGTTGACTCTCCCGGGGTCTCCTACGAGCAGTACTTC
TRBJ1-1 | few | NA | TRBV25-1 | CASSEWGDTEAFF | TGTGCCAGCAGTGAGTGGGGGGACACTGAAGCTTTCTTT
TRBJ2-3 | NA | TRBD2 | TRBV7-2 | CASGLRGYEQYF | TGTGCCAGCGGTTTGCGGGGGTATGAGCAGTATTTT
TRBJ2-3 | NA | NA | TRBV12-5 | CASGWYDRNTDTQYF | TGTGCTAGTGGTTGGTACGACAGGAACACAGATACGCAGTATTTT
TRBJ1-4 | NA | NA | TRBV5-3 | CARSSPFSNEKLFF | TGTGCAAGAAGCTCCCCTTTTTCTAATGAAAAACTGTTTTTT
TRBJ2-1 | NA | TRBD1 | TRBV9 | CASSVGGQFSYNEQFF | TGTGCCAGCAGCGTAGGGGGACAGTTCTCCTACAATGAGCAGTTCTTC
TRBJ1-2 | NA | NA | TRBV2 | CASSPGRVRTNYGYTF | TGTGCCAGCAGTCCAGGGAGGGTCCGGACTAACTATGGCTACACCTTC
TRBJ2-1 | few | TRBD2 | TRBV9 | CASSVASGGGGNEQFF | TGTGCCAGCAGCGTAGCTTCGGGGGGTGGGGGCAATGAGCAGTTCTTC
TRBJ2-2 | NA | NA | TRBV11-2 | CASSLESAGELFF | TGTGCCAGCAGCTTAGAGAGTGCGGGGGAGCTGTTTTTT
TRBJ1-6 | NA | TRBD1 | TRBV4-1 | CASSHPIQGDSPLHF | TGCGCCAGCAGCCACCCAATCCAGGGGGATTCACCCCTCCACTTT
TRBJ1-5 | NA | NA | TRBV30 | CAWSLQEGPQHF | TGTGCCTGGAGCCTCCAGGAGGGGCCCCAGCATTTT
TRBJ2-6 | NA | TRBD1 | TRBV30 | CAWSFTGAGANVLTF | TGTGCCTGGAGTTTTACAGGGGCTGGGGCCAACGTCCTGACTTTC
TRBJ1-1 | NA | NA | TRBV15 | CATSRDKGGGNTEAFF | TGTGCCACCAGCAGAGATAAGGGCGGAGGGAACACTGAAGCTTTCTTT
TRBJ1-3 | NA | NA | TRBV5-1 | CASRPGGAANTIYF | TGCGCCAGCAGACCCGGAGGTGCTGCAAACACCATATATTTT
TRBJ2-5 | NA | TRBD2 | TRBV10-3 | CAISTSGVEETQYF | TGTGCCATCAGTACTAGCGGGGTGGAGGAGACCCAGTACTTC
TRBJ2-5 | NA | NA | TRBV7-9 | CASSSSQGIETQYF | TGTGCCAGCAGCTCGAGTCAGGGGATAGAGACCCAGTACTTC
TRBJ2-3 | NA | TRBD2 | TRBV30 | CAWRERGGTDTQYF | TGTGCCTGGAGGGAGCGGGGGGGCACAGATACGCAGTATTTT